This TCR beta chain was identified during a study of response to subunit inactivated influenza vaccine. Study findings and constraints: Authors suggested seasonal influenza vaccinations each recruit few new T cells.

TCRdb redid the calling of the RT-PCR reads with MiXCR, one entry per CDR3 protein. In the table there are 590,000 or so distinct CDR3 sequences, 14% of which are singletons. As regards this clonotype: Its antigen is as yet unknown.

Germline loops: CDR1 LNHDA, CDR2 SQIVND (reference sequence). This CDR3 is built from 16 residues. The V gene lost 3 bases and the J gene lost 8 bases, with 20 bases spanning the gap. This clonotype was sampled from a man aged 50-60 years who received an inactivated influenza vaccine. The chain uses TRBV19 and TRBJ2-1; D possibly corresponds to TRBD2 (6 bases). Sequencing used PBMCs from blood, obtained 14 to 15 days before vaccination. The CDR3 DNA is TGTGCCAGTAGTATCCTCGGTGGAGGGGTGGTCGATGAGCAGTTCTTC. It is translated as CASSILGGGVVDEQFF.